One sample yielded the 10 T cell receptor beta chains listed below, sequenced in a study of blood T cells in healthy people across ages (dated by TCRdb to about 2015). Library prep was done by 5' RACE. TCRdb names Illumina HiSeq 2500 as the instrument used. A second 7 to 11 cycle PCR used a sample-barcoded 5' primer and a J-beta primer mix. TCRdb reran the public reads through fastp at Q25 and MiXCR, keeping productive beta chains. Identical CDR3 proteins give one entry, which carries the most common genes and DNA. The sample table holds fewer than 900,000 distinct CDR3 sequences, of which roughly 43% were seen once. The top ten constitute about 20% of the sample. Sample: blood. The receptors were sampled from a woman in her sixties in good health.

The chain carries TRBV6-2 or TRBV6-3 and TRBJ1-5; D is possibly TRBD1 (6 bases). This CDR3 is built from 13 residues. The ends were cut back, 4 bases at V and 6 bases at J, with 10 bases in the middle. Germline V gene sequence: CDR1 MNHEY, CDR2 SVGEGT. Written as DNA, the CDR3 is TGTGCCAGCAGTTTCAGGGGCGGTCAGCCCCAGCATTTT. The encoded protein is CASSFRGGQPQHF.

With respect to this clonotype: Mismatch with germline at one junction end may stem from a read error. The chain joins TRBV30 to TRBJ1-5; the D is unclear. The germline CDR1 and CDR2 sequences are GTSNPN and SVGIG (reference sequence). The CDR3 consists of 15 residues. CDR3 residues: CAWGLGGYSNQPQHF. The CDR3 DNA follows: TGCGCCTGGGGATTGGGCGGCTATAGCAATCAGCCCCAGCATTTT. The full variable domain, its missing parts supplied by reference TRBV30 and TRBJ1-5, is SQTIHQWPATLVQPVGSPLSLECTVEGTSNPNLYWYRQAAGRGLQLLFYSVGIGQISSEVPQNLSASRPQDRQFILSSKKLLLSDSGFYLCAWGLGGYSNQPQHFGDGTRLSIL.

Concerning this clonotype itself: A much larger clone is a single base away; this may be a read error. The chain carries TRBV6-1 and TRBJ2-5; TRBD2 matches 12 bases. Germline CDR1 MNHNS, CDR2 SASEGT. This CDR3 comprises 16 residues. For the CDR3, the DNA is TGTGCCGGCAGTAAGGGACTAGCGGGCCGGGTCAATGAGCAGTACTTC. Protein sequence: CAGSKGLAGRVNEQYF.

The CDR3 loop is CASSLEAVKETQYF. The CDR3 region has the DNA TGCGCCAGCAGCTTGGAGGCAGTTAAAGAGACCCAGTACTTC. V and J are TRBV5-1 and TRBJ2-5; D is unresolved. CDR3 size: 14 residues. CDR1 and CDR2 from the germline V gene are SGHRS and YFSETQ. Trimming left V 0 bases short and J 3 bases short, with 9 bases between.

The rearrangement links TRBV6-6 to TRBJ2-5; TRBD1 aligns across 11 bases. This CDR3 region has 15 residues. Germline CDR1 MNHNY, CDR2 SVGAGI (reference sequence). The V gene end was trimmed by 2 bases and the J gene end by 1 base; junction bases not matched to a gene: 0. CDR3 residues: CASSYGTGGQETQYF. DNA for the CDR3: TGTGCCAGCAGTTACGGGACAGGGGGCCAAGAGACCCAGTACTTC.

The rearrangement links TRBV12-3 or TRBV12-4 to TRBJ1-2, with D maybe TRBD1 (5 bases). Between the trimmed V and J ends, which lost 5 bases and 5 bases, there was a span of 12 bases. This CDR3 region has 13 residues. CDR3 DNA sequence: TGTGCCAGCAGTCAGGGCAGGGAGTATGGCTACACCTTC. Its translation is CASSQGREYGYTF.

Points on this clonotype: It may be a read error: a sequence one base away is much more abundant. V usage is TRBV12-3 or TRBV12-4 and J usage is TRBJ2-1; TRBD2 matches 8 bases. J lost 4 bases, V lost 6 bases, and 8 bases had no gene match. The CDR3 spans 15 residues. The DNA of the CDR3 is TGTGCCAGCAGCGTCTCTAGCGGGTATTACAATGAGCAGTTCTTC. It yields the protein CASSVSSGYYNEQFF.

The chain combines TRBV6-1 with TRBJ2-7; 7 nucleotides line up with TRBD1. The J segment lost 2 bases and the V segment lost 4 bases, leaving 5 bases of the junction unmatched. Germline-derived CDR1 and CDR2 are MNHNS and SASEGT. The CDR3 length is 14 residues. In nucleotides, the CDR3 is TGTGCCAGCAGTGGGGGACAGAACCCCTACGAGCAGTACTTC. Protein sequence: CASSGGQNPYEQYF.

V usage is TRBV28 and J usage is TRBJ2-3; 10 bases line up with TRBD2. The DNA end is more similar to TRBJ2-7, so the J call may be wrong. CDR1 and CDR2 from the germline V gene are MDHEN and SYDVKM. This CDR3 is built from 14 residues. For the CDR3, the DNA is TGTGCCAGCAGTTTGGTGACTAGCGGGCACGAGCAGTACTTC. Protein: CASSLVTSGHEQYF.

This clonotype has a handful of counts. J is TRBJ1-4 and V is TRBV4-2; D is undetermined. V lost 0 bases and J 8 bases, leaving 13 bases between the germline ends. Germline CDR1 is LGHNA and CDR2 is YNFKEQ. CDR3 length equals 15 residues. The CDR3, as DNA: TGTGCCAGCAGCCAAGAATTTCTCCAGAAGGAAAAACTGTTTTTT. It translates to CASSQEFLQKEKLFF.